One sample yielded the 15 T cell receptor beta chains listed below, sequenced in a study of blood T cell repertoires in COVID-19. Method: immunoSEQ multiplex PCR; TCRdb's copy keeps in-frame clones and lacks some. The repertoire holds around 190,000 clones, more than 60% seen once, with under 15% in the top ten. The sequencing sample was made of peripheral blood. The receptors come from a woman aged 45-65 years with acute or convalescent COVID-19.

The chain couples TRBV12-3 or TRBV12-4 to TRBJ2-1; D is undetermined. This CDR3 region has 12 residues. The V and J ends lost 4 bases and 10 bases respectively, with 11 bases between them. In DNA form, the CDR3 reads TGTGCCAGCAGTTACTCTAGAAGCGAGCAGTTCTTC. This translates into CASSYSRSEQFF.

The chain recombines TRBV4-2 with TRBJ1-6; possible D gene TRBD1, 6 bases. The V and J ends lost 0 bases and 11 bases respectively, with 17 bases between them. CDR1 and CDR2 (germline): LGHNA, YNFKEQ. The CDR3 covers 16 residues. As DNA, the CDR3 is TGTGCCAGCAGCCAAGATCTGGGGGGGCTTGGGGCACCCCTCCACTTT. This codes for CASSQDLGGLGAPLHF.

The chain employs TRBV28 and TRBJ1-5; 9 bases map to TRBD1. This CDR3 is built from 16 residues. Trimming at V came to 6 bases and at J to 2 bases, leaving 8 bases not matched to a gene. Germline V gene sequence: CDR1 MDHEN, CDR2 SYDVKM. The CDR3 region has the DNA TGTGCCAGCAGGGACAGGGGAGGAGTGGGCAATCAGCCCCAGCATTTT. Amino acid sequence: CASRDRGGVGNQPQHF. Based on the CDR3 plus reference TRBV28 and TRBJ1-5, the full variable domain is DVKVTQSSRYLVKRTGEKVFLECVQDMDHENMFWYRQDPGLGLRLIYFSYDVKMKEKGDIPEGYSVSREKKERFSLILESASTNQTSMYLCASRDRGGVGNQPQHFGDGTRLSIL.

The gene calls are TRBV30 and TRBJ1-3; weak D call: TRBD1 (6 bases). This CDR3 has 14 residues. Trimming took 3 bases from V and 2 from J, leaving 11 bases between them. Per the germline V gene, CDR1 is GTSNPN and CDR2 is SVGIG (reference sequence). Here the CDR3 reads CAWSRNRAGNTIYF. The CDR3 nucleotides are TGTGCCTGGAGCCGAAACAGGGCTGGAAACACCATATATTTT. The full variable domain, completed using reference TRBV30 and TRBJ1-3, is SQTIHQWPATLVQPVGSPLSLECTVEGTSNPNLYWYRQAAGRGLQLLFYSVGIGQISSEVPQNLSASRPQDRQFILSSKKLLLSDSGFYLCAWSRNRAGNTIYFGEGSWLTVV.

This rearrangement joins TRBV9 to TRBJ2-7; the match to TRBD2 covers 9 bases. The CDR3 has 14 residues. Germline CDR1 is SGDLS and CDR2 is YYNGEE. The junction had 7 bases not matched to a gene; V was cut back by 4 bases and J by 5 bases. The CDR3 DNA reads TGTGCCAGCAGCCCCGGGGCTAGCGGGAACGAGCAGTACTTC. Its translation: CASSPGASGNEQYF.

The chain combines TRBV28 with TRBJ1-4; weak D call: TRBD1 (5 bases). The CDR3 length is 11 residues. Trimming removed 4 bases at V and 10 bases at J, with 7 bases between. CDR1 is MDHEN and CDR2 is SYDVKM in the germline V gene. CDR3 residues: CASSWTRKLFF. For the CDR3, the DNA is TGTGCCAGCAGTTGGACAAGAAAACTGTTTTTT.

This clone was detected only a few times. The rearrangement joins TRBV19 to TRBJ1-2; TRBD1 aligns across 7 bases. V lost 7 bases to trimming and J lost 5 bases; unmatched junction nucleotides: 13. There are 15 residues in the CDR3. Germline CDR1 is LNHDA and CDR2 is SQIVND (reference sequence). CDR3 coding DNA: TGTGCCAGTACGACCGCGGACAGGCTACGGTATGGCTACACCTTC. Amino acid sequence: CASTTADRLRYGYTF.

V is TRBV7-2 and J is TRBJ2-7, with TRBD2 identical over 9 bases. CDR3 length equals 15 residues. The J segment lost 4 bases and the V segment lost 5 bases, leaving 9 bases of the junction unmatched. The germline gives CDR1 SGHTA, CDR2 FQGNSA. CDR3 region: CASSQPGTSTYEQYF. As DNA, the CDR3 is TGTGCCAGCAGCCAACCCGGGACTAGCACTTACGAGCAGTACTTC.

The genes are TRBV28 and TRBJ1-4, with 8 bases matching TRBD1. The J segment lost 8 bases and the V segment lost 6 bases, leaving 5 bases of the junction unmatched. Germline-derived CDR1 and CDR2 are MDHEN and SYDVKM. There are 13 residues in the CDR3. The CDR3 reads CASRETGVEKLFF. In DNA, the CDR3 is TGTGCCAGCAGGGAGACAGGGGTGGAAAAACTGTTTTTT.

The J gene is TRBJ2-7, the V gene TRBV5-1; 8 bases are shared with TRBD1. This CDR3 contains 13 residues. Germline V gene sequence: CDR1 SGHRS, CDR2 YFSETQ. V lost 4 bases and J lost 1; bases outside the gene matches: 1. DNA for the CDR3: TGCGCCAGCAGCCGGACAGGGTCCTACGAGCAGTACTTC. It yields the protein CASSRTGSYEQYF.

The V and J genes are TRBV4-3 and TRBJ2-1, with D perhaps TRBD1 (5 bases). V was cut by 1 base and J by 2 bases, with 12 bases left in between. CDR3 length: 16 residues. CDR1 LGHNA and CDR2 YSLEER come from the germline V gene. DNA of the CDR3: TGCGCCAGCAGCCAAGGCCTCCTAGGGGCCTACAATGAGCAGTTCTTC. Translating it yields CASSQGLLGAYNEQFF.

The chain joins TRBV19 to TRBJ1-5, with a weak D call TRBD1 (5 bases). This CDR3 spans 16 amino acids. Trimming took 3 bases from V and 0 from J, leaving 12 bases between them. CDR1 is LNHDA, CDR2 SQIVND, per germline (reference sequence). CDR3: CASSIDSVHSNQPQHF. CDR3 bases: TGTGCCAGTAGTATCGACAGCGTTCATAGCAATCAGCCCCAGCATTTT.

V gene TRBV7-2 combines with J gene TRBJ2-1; 8 bases fit TRBD1. J lost 7 bases, V lost 0 bases, and 5 bases had no gene match. Germline CDR1 reads SGHTA; CDR2 reads FQGNSA. This CDR3 is built from 15 residues. CDR3 residues: CASSLAGQASNEQFF. For the CDR3, the DNA is TGTGCCAGCAGCTTAGCGGGACAGGCTAGTAATGAGCAGTTCTTC. The full variable domain, completed using reference TRBV7-2 and TRBJ2-1, is GAGVSQSPSNKVTEKGKDVELRCDPISGHTALYWYRQSLGQGLEFLIYFQGNSAPDKSGLPSDRFSAERTGGSVSTLTIQRTQQEDSAVYLCASSLAGQASNEQFFGPGTRLTVL.

This chain connects TRBV3-1 (or the pseudogene TRBV3-2) to TRBJ1-1, with D hard to call. CDR1 is LGHDT and CDR2 is YNNKEL in the germline V gene (reference sequence). The germline V and J ends were trimmed by 1 base and 7 bases, with 7 bases remaining between them. The CDR3 runs to 12 residues. The CDR3: CASSQGTREAFF. The CDR3 region has the DNA TGTGCCAGCAGCCAAGGTACGCGTGAAGCTTTCTTT.

The gene calls are TRBV18 and TRBJ1-4; a weak D match, TRBD1 (6 bases). Germline assignment: CDR1 KGHSH and CDR2 LQKENI. Trimming shortened V by 2 bases and J by 5 bases, and 9 bases separated the two germline ends. The CDR3 has 14 residues. CDR3 sequence: CASSPAQGNEKLFF. CDR3 DNA: TGTGCCAGCTCACCAGCCCAGGGGAATGAAAAACTGTTTTTT.